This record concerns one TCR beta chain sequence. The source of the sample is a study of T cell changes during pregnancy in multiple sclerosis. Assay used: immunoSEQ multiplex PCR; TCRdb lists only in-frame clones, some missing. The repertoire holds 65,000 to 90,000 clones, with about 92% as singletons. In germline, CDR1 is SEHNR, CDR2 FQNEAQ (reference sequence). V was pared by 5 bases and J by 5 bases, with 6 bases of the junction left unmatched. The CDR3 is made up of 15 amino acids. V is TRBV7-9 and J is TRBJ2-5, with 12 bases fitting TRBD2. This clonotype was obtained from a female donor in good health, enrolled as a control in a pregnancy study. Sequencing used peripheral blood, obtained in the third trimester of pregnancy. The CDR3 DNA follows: TGTGCCAGCAGCACGACTAGCGGGAGCGGGGAGACCCAGTACTTC. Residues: CASSTTSGSGETQYF.